Presented here are 13 T cell receptor beta chains from one specimen sequenced in a study of Graves' ophthalmopathy and Graves' hyperthyroidism. Amplifying from RNA transcripts, the study obtained TCR beta CDR3 regions. First-round RT-PCR with HTBI primers preceded a second-round multiplex PCR. Via MiXCR, TCRdb re-called the multiplex PCR reads, giving one row per CDR3 protein. Among 500,000 to 700,000 distinct CDR3 sequences, approximately 22% were seen once, and the ten largest hold around 6.9%. Sample: peripheral blood. These receptors all stem from a woman between 18 and 29 years old with stable Graves' hyperthyroidism. Some clones in this sample may be carry-over from other donors' samples.

The chain has TRBV27 and TRBJ1-2; perhaps TRBD1 as D (5 bases). From germline, CDR1 is MNHEY and CDR2 SMNVEV (reference sequence). V was pared by 1 base and J by 5 bases, with 11 bases between. The CDR3 runs to 14 residues. In DNA form, the CDR3 reads TGTGCCAGCAGTTTATGGGGAGGGGAGTATGGCTACACCTTC. Amino acid sequence: CASSLWGGEYGYTF.

This clonotype was seen repeatedly, ten times or more. Here the CDR3 reads CAWSVGRSNSPLHF. CDR3 DNA: TGTGCCTGGAGTGTCGGACGGTCTAATTCACCCCTCCACTTT. The rearrangement joins TRBV30 to TRBJ1-6; D uncertain. CDR3 length: 14 residues. Trimming left V 0 bases short and J 6 bases short, with 9 bases between. Germline assignment: CDR1 GTSNPN and CDR2 SVGIG (reference sequence).

This clonotype was counted ten times or more. V is TRBV5-1 and J is TRBJ2-5; 7 nucleotides line up with TRBD1. This CDR3 is built from 15 residues. With 4 bases clipped from V and 2 bases from J, the junction kept 8 bases outside the gene matches. CDR1 and CDR2 (germline): SGHRS, YFSETQ. CDR3 nucleotide sequence: TGCGCCAGCAGCCCACGGGACAGAGGGCAAGAGACCCAGTACTTC. Protein product: CASSPRDRGQETQYF. The full variable domain, in which reference TRBV5-1 and TRBJ2-5 provide the parts outside the CDR3, is KAGVTQTPRYLIKTRGQQVTLSCSPISGHRSVSWYQQTPGQGLQFLFEYFSETQRNKGNFPGRFSGRQFSNSRSEMNVSTLELGDSALYLCASSPRDRGQETQYFGPGTRLLVL.

The V gene is TRBV24-1, the J gene TRBJ1-2, with TRBD1 matching 8 bases. With 4 bases clipped from V and 6 bases from J, the junction kept 9 bases outside the gene matches. The CDR3 is 15 residues long. Germline V lookup: CDR1 KGHDR, CDR2 SFDVKD. This chain's CDR3 is CATSDKGQGGDGYTF. DNA of the CDR3: TGTGCCACCAGTGACAAAGGACAGGGAGGCGATGGCTACACCTTC.

This clonotype was observed at least ten times. It may be a read error: a sequence one base away is much more abundant. The chain carries TRBV12-3 or TRBV12-4 and TRBJ2-2, with TRBD2 matching 8 bases. The CDR3 loop spans 16 amino acids. The ends lost 6 bases at V and 4 bases at J; junction bases unmatched: 10. The DNA of the CDR3 is TGTGCCAGCAGGGGTAGCGGGACTATGAGCACCGGGGAGCTGTTTTTT. Protein sequence: CASRGSGTMSTGELFF.

The chain recombines TRBV12-3 or TRBV12-4 with TRBJ1-1; TRBD1 might be the D (6 bases). This CDR3 spans 14 amino acids. V was trimmed by 6 bases and J by 6 bases, leaving 17 bases between them. Here the CDR3 DNA reads TGTGCCAGCAGCTTCGGACAGCGAACGGCTGAAGCTTTCTTT. Amino acid sequence: CASSFGQRTAEAFF.

This clonotype was detected a few times. The chain is built from TRBV6-1 and TRBJ2-5; 7 nucleotides match TRBD2. This CDR3 spans 14 amino acids. Germline trimming cut 5 bases from V and 4 bases from J; bases unmatched to any gene: 7. Germline V gene sequence: CDR1 MNHNS, CDR2 SASEGT. This CDR3 reads CASSSGGRGETQYF. Written as DNA, the CDR3 is TGTGCCAGCAGTAGCGGCGGGAGAGGAGAGACCCAGTACTTC.

The V and J genes are TRBV3-1 and TRBJ2-7; 7 positions agree with TRBD2. The CDR3 has 15 amino acids. V shed 2 bases, J shed 4 bases, and the junction held 8 bases outside the gene matches. CDR1 LGHDT and CDR2 YNNKEL come from the germline V gene (reference sequence). CDR3 in amino acids: CASSQSPGLIYEQYF. Here the CDR3 DNA reads TGTGCCAGCAGCCAATCTCCGGGACTAATATACGAGCAGTACTTC.

This rearrangement joins TRBV7-2 to TRBJ2-7, with D perhaps matching TRBD1 or TRBD2 (5 bases each). The V end lost 4 bases, the J end lost 0 bases, and 13 bases lay between the germline ends. The CDR3 is made up of 15 amino acids. Looked up from germline, CDR1 is SGHTA and CDR2 is FQGNSA. The CDR3 region has the DNA TGTGCCAGCAGCTGGGCCGCAGGGAGCTCCTACGAGCAGTACTTC. It encodes CASSWAAGSSYEQYF.

This clonotype was seen at least ten times. The rearrangement links TRBV12-3 or TRBV12-4 to TRBJ1-2; no clear D gene. Trimming pared 7 bases from V and 2 bases from J, leaving 11 bases between. The CDR3 is made up of 13 amino acids. The CDR3 coding sequence is TGTGCCAGCACCATCCGGGCGAACTATGGCTACACCTTC. Protein sequence: CASTIRANYGYTF.

This clonotype was counted only a few times. V gene TRBV6-2 or TRBV6-3 combines with J gene TRBJ2-2; 11 positions match TRBD1. V lost 8 bases, J lost 5 bases, and 4 bases stayed unmatched. The CDR3 spans 14 residues. Germline V lookup: CDR1 MNHEY, CDR2 SVGEGT. The DNA of the CDR3 is TGTGCCAGCCTCGGACAGGGGGCAACCGGGGAGCTGTTTTTT. This gives the protein CASLGQGATGELFF.

V usage is TRBV7-9 and J usage is TRBJ2-2; a possible D gene is TRBD2 (6 bases). The CDR3 is 15 residues long. Looked up from germline, CDR1 is SEHNR and CDR2 is FQNEAQ (reference sequence). V shed 6 bases and J shed 1 base, with 12 bases lying between them. The CDR3 is CASRGGELNTGELFF. The CDR3 DNA sequence: TGTGCCAGCAGGGGAGGCGAATTGAACACCGGGGAGCTGTTTTTT.

In its sample, this clonotype was seen many times. The chain has TRBV6-1 and TRBJ2-7; perhaps TRBD2 as D (5 bases). V was pared by 2 bases and J by 1 base, with 15 bases between. Germline V gene data show CDR1 as MNHNS and CDR2 as SASEGT. The CDR3 is made up of 16 amino acids. The CDR3 protein is CASSEWKRTLSYEQYF. CDR3 in DNA: TGTGCCAGCAGTGAATGGAAGCGGACCCTTTCCTACGAGCAGTACTTC.